This TCR beta chain was recorded in a study of Graves' ophthalmopathy and Graves' hyperthyroidism (dated by TCRdb to between 2018 and 2020). Notes on the research overall: Peripheral blood was collected at initial diagnosis, before any treatment. To tell Graves' ophthalmopathy apart from Graves' hyperthyroidism, and to predict which patients would progress to ophthalmopathy, the study relied on TCR beta repertoire signatures. A discovery set of 95 to 100 patients (about 45 ophthalmopathy, around 57 stable hyperthyroidism) was enrolled to explore V-J signatures distinguishing ophthalmopathy from hyperthyroidism. In total, under 150 blood samples were TCR-sequenced: around 42 ophthalmopathy, under 80 hyperthyroidism and roughly 17 hyperthyroidism-to-ophthalmopathy patients. In over 5 hyperthyroidism patients, the T-cell repertoire of thyroid tissue was compared with the T-cell repertoire of blood. Following sampling, methimazole starting at 30 mg daily was administered to hyperthyroidism patients, and high-dose intravenous methylprednisolone was administered to ophthalmopathy patients. For independent validation, a separate cohort was made up of around 18 hyperthyroidism patients plus 17 patients who later progressed from hyperthyroidism to ophthalmopathy.

This clonotype appeared a few times. Its antigen is unknown. Base quality data are lacking; no much larger clone is found one base away. Results the study describes overall, beyond this receptor: In cross-validation, the 13-signature model distinguished ophthalmopathy from stable hyperthyroidism with 87.88% sensitivity and roughly 84% specificity, while in the test set the corresponding values were about 80% and 75%. Most expanded thyroid clonotypes with frequency above 0.001 were also detected in blood, suggesting blood repertoires may reflect the thyroid immune response. In validation, the model predicted ophthalmopathy progression with nearly 71% sensitivity and around 72% specificity; fewer than 15 predicted patients were CT-confirmed with GO in a median of around 6 months. Sample size was not statistically predetermined, and group allocation was not concealed from the investigators.

The ophthalmopathy patients had moderately to severely active disease, with a Clinical Activity Score of 3 or higher, a NOSPECS grade of 4 or higher, and a disease duration of less than 3 months. Patients with other autoimmune diseases, uncontrolled infections, pregnancy or lactation were excluded. Clinical symptoms, serum thyroxine, TRAb, thyroid ultrasound and orbital computed tomography were used for diagnosis. Ficoll-Paque density gradient centrifugation was used to isolate PBMCs from approximately 11 ml of fresh peripheral blood. Trizol reagent was used to extract the total RNA, and its quality was then checked on an Agilent 2100 Bioanalyzer. For repertoire sequencing, TCR beta CDR3 regions were amplified from RNA transcripts. A first-round RT-PCR used HTBI primers with the Qiagen OneStep RT-PCR kit, followed by a second-round multiplex PCR, size selection and purification. Sequencing of the libraries was carried out on an Illumina HiSeq2000 in paired-end mode with 100 bp reads. As for the authors' bioinformatics: SOAPnuke was used to process the reads, removing any read that contained adapters or uncalled bases, had a mean Phred below 15, or lacked an exact match to the constant primer or identifier. COPE v1.2.5 was used to merge the high-quality paired reads. Each unique nucleotide sequence was treated as a clonotype, and MiTCR v1.1 was used to align the clonotypes to the IMGT TRB V, D and J references. Analysis was restricted to V-J combinations with a frequency above 0.0001, which covered roughly 99% of repertoires. A TCR clonal expansion and chaos score per V-J combination was defined as the ratio of F50 clonal expansion to chaos observed in the TCRdist matrix. Welch's t-statistics and random forest were used to narrow the features down to around 12 V-J combinations, which were then fed into a naive Bayes classifier. The similarity between thyroid and blood repertoires was quantified using the Morisita-Horn index. Using fastp trimming at Q25 and MiXCR clonotype assembly, TCRdb reanalyzed the public sequencing data and kept in-frame beta chains. Under each unique CDR3 protein, matching rows form one entry showing the most common genes and DNA. The V and J calls, along with clone size, are taken from TCRdb and not from the paper's own processing. This sample comprises hundreds of thousands of distinct CDR3 sequences, 35% to 50% of them detected only once. The ten top clones hold more than 3% of the sample.

This receptor was identified in an adult man with Graves' ophthalmopathy. Sample: peripheral blood.

Here the CDR3 is given as CASSLTDRDSQSYEQYF. In nucleotide form, the sequence is TGCGCCAGCAGCCTTACGGACCGGGACTCTCAATCCTACGAGCAGTACTTC. Here the chain combines TRBV4-1 and TRBJ2-7, and TRBD2 may be the D gene, going by 6 matching bases. V is clipped by 4 bases and J by 1 base, and the sequence between their germline boundaries is 20 bases long. For CDR1 and CDR2, the germline V gene lists MGHRA and YSYEKL. The CDR3 holds 17 amino acids from the cysteine to the phenylalanine. CDR3 DNA is the only sequence kept; it has 51 bases, read in frame from the first base.